A single sample gave rise to the 30 T cell receptor beta chains below, sequenced in a study of T cells after yellow fever vaccination. Each CDR3 protein is one row after TCRdb ran MiXCR on the 5' RACE reads. This sample has under 400,000 distinct CDR3 sequences, with 11% found just once. Sequencing used PBMCs, obtained on the day of the first yellow fever vaccination. These receptors all stem from a man younger than 35 who received the YFV17D yellow fever vaccine.

This clonotype was recorded a few times. V and J are TRBV6-5 and TRBJ1-6; D possibly corresponds to TRBD1 (5 bases). The CDR3 loop spans 16 amino acids. Trimming shortened V by 1 base and J by 9 bases, and 16 bases separated the two germline ends. Germline CDR1 and CDR2: MNHEY and SVGAGI. CDR3 loop: CASSYYRPGPGSPLHF. Here the CDR3 DNA reads TGTGCCAGCAGTTACTACCGACCGGGACCTGGTTCACCCCTCCACTTT.

This clonotype was counted a few times. The CDR3: CASSLDGRAGGPADTQYF. CDR3 nucleotides: TGTGCCAGCAGCTTGGACGGTCGCGCGGGGGGACCGGCGGATACGCAGTATTTT. This chain joins TRBV5-5 and TRBJ2-3; 8 bases match TRBD2. The length of the CDR3 is 18 residues. With V trimmed by 0 bases and J by 6 bases, 15 bases remained unmatched. CDR1 is SGHKS and CDR2 is YYEKEE in the germline V gene (reference sequence).

This clonotype has a handful of counts. The CDR3 DNA reads as TGCGCCAGCAGCCAAGAGCGTCTCAATCAGCCCCAGCATTTT. Translated, it gives CASSQERLNQPQHF. J is TRBJ1-5 and V is TRBV4-3, with unresolved D. The CDR3 extends over 14 amino acids. Germline V gene sequence: CDR1 LGHNA, CDR2 YSLEER. The V gene lost 0 bases and the J gene lost 3 bases, with 6 bases spanning the gap.

This clonotype has more than one count but fewer than ten. The rearrangement uses TRBV27 and TRBJ2-6; D gene unclear. Trimming pared 5 bases from V and 2 bases from J, leaving 16 bases between. The CDR3 is 17 amino acids. The germline CDR1 and CDR2 sequences are MNHEY and SMNVEV (reference sequence). DNA for the CDR3: TGTGCCAGCAGTCCCATGGTGGGTGTCGCTGGGGCCAACGTCCTGACTTTC. Amino acids: CASSPMVGVAGANVLTF.

This chain joins TRBV20-1 and TRBJ2-7, with TRBD1 identical over 9 bases. Germline assignment: CDR1 DFQATT and CDR2 SNEGSKA (reference sequence). The CDR3 covers 14 residues. Trimming removed 1 base from V and 3 bases from J; junction bases left unmatched: 4. The CDR3 bases are TGCAGTGCTAGAGGACAGGGGGACTTCTACGAGCAGTACTTC. It yields the protein CSARGQGDFYEQYF.

V gene TRBV27 combines with J gene TRBJ2-7; D tentatively reads TRBD1 or TRBD2 (5 bases each). Germline values: CDR1 MNHEY, CDR2 SMNVEV (reference sequence). Trimming stripped 5 bases from V and 6 bases from J, with 14 bases between. The CDR3 loop spans 13 amino acids. CDR3 DNA: TGTGCCAGCAGTCCAACGATCGGGGCCGAGCAGTACTTC. It encodes CASSPTIGAEQYF.

The chain joins TRBV7-2 to TRBJ2-1; 8 bases map to TRBD2. From germline, CDR1 is SGHTA and CDR2 FQGNSA. The V gene end was trimmed by 10 bases and the J gene end by 0 bases; junction bases not matched to a gene: 11. The CDR3 runs to 16 residues. The CDR3 DNA reads TGTGCCATCCCGAACGGGGGGGAGAGCTCCTACAATGAGCAGTTCTTC. This gives the protein CAIPNGGESSYNEQFF.

The V call is TRBV6-5, the J call TRBJ2-5; no firm D call. V was pared by 4 bases and J by 7 bases, with 19 bases between. The CDR3 is 15 amino acids. Germline V gives CDR1 MNHEY, CDR2 SVGAGI. For the CDR3, the DNA is TGTGCCAGCAGTTTCCCGGTCTTTGGGGTAGCGACCCAGTACTTC. This sequence encodes CASSFPVFGVATQYF.

A note on this clonotype: One base away lies a much larger clone, so this may be a sequencing read error. CDR3 DNA sequence: TGCGCCAGCAGCCAAGATGAGGGGGCGCAGGGCTACACCTTC. This sequence encodes CASSQDEGAQGYTF. The chain couples TRBV4-3 to TRBJ1-2, with 7 bases identical to TRBD1. CDR3 length equals 14 residues. Germline trimming cut 0 bases from V and 8 bases from J; bases unmatched to any gene: 6. Germline V gives CDR1 LGHNA, CDR2 YSLEER.

The rearrangement links TRBV5-1 to TRBJ2-2; TRBD1 might be the D (5 bases). This CDR3 has 16 residues. CDR1 SGHRS and CDR2 YFSETQ come from the germline V gene. Trimming took off 1 base at V and 1 base at J, with 11 bases between the two ends. CDR3 sequence (DNA): TGCGCCAGCAGCTTGCTGGGGCCTGGGAACACCGGGGAGCTGTTTTTT. Protein sequence: CASSLLGPGNTGELFF.

In its sample, this clonotype was seen a few times. The genes are TRBV4-1 and TRBJ2-7, with 11 bases fitting TRBD1. Germline V CDR1 and CDR2: MGHRA, YSYEKL. The CDR3 is 15 amino acids. The V gene end was trimmed by 4 bases and the J gene end by 7 bases; junction bases not matched to a gene: 9. CDR3 nucleotides: TGCGCCAGCAGCCCCCGACGGACAGGGGGCCCGGAGCAGTACTTC. Amino acids: CASSPRRTGGPEQYF.

This clonotype turned up a few times. The chain carries TRBV10-3 and TRBJ2-7, with TRBD1 matching 9 bases. The CDR3 length is 14 residues. CDR1 and CDR2 (germline): ENHRY, SYGVKD. With 4 bases clipped from V and 4 bases from J, the junction kept 5 bases outside the gene matches. CDR3 in amino acids: CAISATGGWYEQYF. Here the CDR3 DNA reads TGTGCCATCAGTGCCACAGGGGGCTGGTACGAGCAGTACTTC.

The chain couples TRBV10-2 to TRBJ1-1; 9 bases are shared with TRBD1. The germline CDR1 and CDR2 sequences are WSHSY and SAAADI. Losses at the gene ends were 7 bases for V and 1 base for J; bases not matched to a gene: 1. This CDR3 has 13 residues. The CDR3 sequence: CASTDRGNTEAFF. DNA for the CDR3: TGCGCCAGCACGGACAGGGGGAACACTGAAGCTTTCTTT.

This rearrangement joins TRBV7-9 to TRBJ2-7, with TRBD1 matching over 7 bases. J was trimmed by 3 bases and V by 3 bases; bases with no gene match: 5. Germline V gene sequence: CDR1 SEHNR, CDR2 FQNEAQ (reference sequence). CDR3 length equals 14 residues. CDR3 sequence (DNA): TGTGCCAGCAGCTTCTCGGGACAGAGCTACGAGCAGTACGTC. Amino acids: CASSFSGQSYEQYV.

In its sample, this clonotype was seen a few times. The J gene is TRBJ2-4, the V gene TRBV12-3 or TRBV12-4; no clear D. The CDR3 runs to 15 residues. Trimming took 2 bases from V and 3 from J, leaving 11 bases between them. Here the CDR3 reads CASSLYGYSKNIQYF. Written as DNA, the CDR3 is TGTGCCAGCAGTTTATATGGGTACAGCAAAAACATTCAGTACTTC.

The CDR3 DNA reads TGCGCCAGCAACCGACTAGCGGGATCCACAGATACGCAGTATTTT. It specifies CASNRLAGSTDTQYF. V and J are TRBV5-1 and TRBJ2-3, with 11 bases identical to TRBD2. V lost 6 bases, J lost 2 bases, and 5 bases stayed unmatched. The CDR3 contains 15 residues. Per germline, CDR1 SGHRS and CDR2 YFSETQ.

This clonotype turned up a few times. The chain carries TRBV20-1 and TRBJ1-4; D is possibly TRBD1 (5 bases). The CDR3 runs 13 residues. The ends were cut back, 6 bases at V and 1 base at J, with 9 bases in the middle. Germline CDR1 is DFQATT and CDR2 is SNEGSKA (reference sequence). The CDR3 coding sequence is TGCAGTGCCTTAGGGGAAACTAATGAAAAACTGTTTTTT. It is translated as CSALGETNEKLFF.

The rearrangement links TRBV5-4 to TRBJ1-5, with no clear D. Per germline, CDR1 SGHNT and CDR2 YYREEE (reference sequence). Trimming left V 4 bases short and J 6 bases short, with 14 bases between. The CDR3 has 14 amino acids. The CDR3 sequence: CASSLDGRGQPQHF. The CDR3 DNA follows: TGTGCCAGCAGCCTTGACGGGCGGGGTCAGCCCCAGCATTTT.

The table lists this clonotype with a few counts. The chain employs TRBV29-1 and TRBJ2-6; maybe TRBD2 (7 bases). Germline CDR1 SQVTM, CDR2 ANQGSEA. This CDR3 has 16 residues. With 2 bases removed from V and 0 bases from J, the gap between germline ends came to 11 bases. CDR3 amino acids: CSVETGGLSGANVLTF. CDR3 nucleotide sequence: TGCAGCGTTGAAACGGGGGGCCTCTCTGGGGCCAACGTCCTGACTTTC.

The rearrangement uses TRBV19 and TRBJ2-2, with a possible D match to TRBD2 (7 bases). Germline V gives CDR1 LNHDA, CDR2 SQIVND (reference sequence). V was clipped by 9 bases and J by 5 bases, with 16 bases between them. The CDR3 totals 14 residues. The CDR3 reads CASRGGGLTGELFF. The CDR3 bases are TGTGCCAGCAGGGGCGGGGGTTTAACCGGGGAGCTGTTTTTT.

V gene TRBV2 combines with J gene TRBJ1-1; TRBD1 might be the D (5 bases). Germline V gene sequence: CDR1 SNHLY, CDR2 FYNNEI. The CDR3 has 12 residues. Trimming took 11 bases from V and 5 from J, leaving 15 bases between them. The chain's CDR3 is CASQGRGTEAFF. Here the CDR3 DNA reads TGTGCCTCCCAGGGAAGAGGGACTGAAGCTTTCTTT.

This clonotype was counted many times. The chain carries TRBV28 and TRBJ2-2; D might be TRBD2 (6 bases). CDR3 length: 12 residues. Trimming shortened V by 8 bases and J by 6 bases, and 10 bases separated the two germline ends. Per the germline V gene, CDR1 is MDHEN and CDR2 is SYDVKM. DNA for the CDR3: TGTGCCAGCGGAGGGGAGCCCGGGGAGCTGTTTTTT. It encodes CASGGEPGELFF.

The chain has TRBV5-1 and TRBJ2-2; TRBD2 is a possible D gene (6 bases). V was pared by 0 bases and J by 5 bases, with 14 bases between. This CDR3 has 16 amino acids. CDR1 and CDR2 from the germline V gene are SGHRS and YFSETQ. Written as DNA, the CDR3 is TGCGCCAGCAGCTTGGAGGTCGTTCGGGGGACCGGGGAGCTGTTTTTT. As protein: CASSLEVVRGTGELFF.

The gene calls are TRBV6-5 and TRBJ2-1; TRBD2 agrees at 8 bases. The CDR3 consists of 15 residues. The germline V gene encodes CDR1 MNHEY and CDR2 SVGAGI. With V trimmed by 1 base and J by 6 bases, 5 bases remained unmatched. CDR3 nucleotides: TGTGCCAGCAGTTACTTTGCGGGGGGCAGCAATGAGCAGTTCTTC. Its protein is CASSYFAGGSNEQFF.

This clonotype has a handful of counts. The chain is built from TRBV15 and TRBJ1-5; D remains unclear. V lost 5 bases to trimming and J lost 0 bases, with 8 bases between them. The CDR3 consists of 14 residues. From germline, CDR1 is LNHNV and CDR2 YYDKDF (reference sequence). The CDR3 bases are TGTGCCACCAGCTGGACCGTTAGCAATCAGCCCCAGCATTTT. This sequence encodes CATSWTVSNQPQHF.

There are a few counts of this clonotype. The V and J genes are TRBV20-1 and TRBJ2-5, with TRBD1 identical over 7 bases. V dropped 6 bases and J dropped 5; count of bases not matched to a gene: 12. The CDR3 sequence is 14 residues long. Germline lookup yields CDR1 DFQATT and CDR2 SNEGSKA (reference sequence). This CDR3 is CSARPTGVRETQYF. For the CDR3, the DNA is TGCAGTGCGAGACCTACAGGGGTCCGGGAGACCCAGTACTTC.

The chain couples TRBV5-1 to TRBJ2-3; D gene ambiguous. Between the trimmed V and J ends, which lost 3 bases and 6 bases, there was a span of 14 bases. The germline V gene encodes CDR1 SGHRS and CDR2 YFSETQ. The CDR3 totals 14 residues. The CDR3 DNA sequence: TGCGCCAGCAGCTCTGGTGGGTTGGTGGATACGCAGTATTTT. This sequence encodes CASSSGGLVDTQYF.

J is TRBJ1-2 and V is TRBV12-3 or TRBV12-4, with TRBD1 as a possible D gene (6 bases). CDR3 length: 12 residues. The V and J ends lost 5 bases and 5 bases respectively, with 9 bases between them. The CDR3 loop is CASSRQVYGYTF. The CDR3 DNA reads TGTGCCAGCAGTAGACAGGTTTATGGCTACACCTTC.

The gene calls are TRBV6-5 and TRBJ1-1, with D unresolved. From germline, CDR1 is MNHEY and CDR2 SVGAGI. Trimming cost V 2 bases and J 2 bases, with 9 bases left between them. The CDR3 consists of 14 residues. CDR3 loop: CASSYRPSNTEAFF. CDR3 nucleotides: TGTGCCAGCAGTTACAGGCCCTCTAACACTGAAGCTTTCTTT.

With regard to this clonotype: This could be a read error, since a much larger clone is one nucleotide away. The chain carries TRBV4-3 and TRBJ2-3, with unresolved D. This CDR3 spans 14 amino acids. Trimming removed 1 base from V and 0 bases from J, with 5 bases in between. From germline, CDR1 is LGHNA and CDR2 YSLEER. The CDR3 region is CASSQVPSTDTQYF. CDR3 nucleotides: TGCGCCAGCAGCCAAGTCCCTAGCACAGATACGCAGTATTTT.